Described below is a single T cell receptor (beta chain) sequence and its context. Its antigen is unidentified. This sample was included in a study of beta chain features in type 1 diabetes. Study-wide background: Healthy donors resembled patients in age, gender and cell yields. Overall study findings and caveats: The analysis here could not establish whether HLA type shapes TCRB rearrangement. PCR may have favored shorter templates equally in patients and controls. A pattern of fewer insertions and more deletions at VDJ junctions was seen in type 1 diabetes patients.

The CDR3 totals 15 residues. The germline V gene has CDR1 MNHNY and CDR2 SVGAGI (reference sequence). V lost 5 bases, J lost 4 bases, and 8 bases stayed unmatched. The investigators reverse transcribed all of the isolated RNA, so they sequenced expressed TCRB transcripts. Method: immunoSEQ multiplex PCR; TCRdb's copy keeps in-frame clones and lacks some. Of 680,000 or so clones in the sample, roughly a sixth were seen once. V gene TRBV6-6 combines with J gene TRBJ2-7, with 10 bases aligning to TRBD1. Sequenced sample: naive CD4+ T cells from blood. The sequence derives from a man aged 18 to 29 in good health. The CDR3 loop reads CASSRGTGVRYEQYF. In DNA, the CDR3 is TGTGCCAGCAGTAGGGGGACAGGGGTTCGGTACGAGCAGTACTTC.